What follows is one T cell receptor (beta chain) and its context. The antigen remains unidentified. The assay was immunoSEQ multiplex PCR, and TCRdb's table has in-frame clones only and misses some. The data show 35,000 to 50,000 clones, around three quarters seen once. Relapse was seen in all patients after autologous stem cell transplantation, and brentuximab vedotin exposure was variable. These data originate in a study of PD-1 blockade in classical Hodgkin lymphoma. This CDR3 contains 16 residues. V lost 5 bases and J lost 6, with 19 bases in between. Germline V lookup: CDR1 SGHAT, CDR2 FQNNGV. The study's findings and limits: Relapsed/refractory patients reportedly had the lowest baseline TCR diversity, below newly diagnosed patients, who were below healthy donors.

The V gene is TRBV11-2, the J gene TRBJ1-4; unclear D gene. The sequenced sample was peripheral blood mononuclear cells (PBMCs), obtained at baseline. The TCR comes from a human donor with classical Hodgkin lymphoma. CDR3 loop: CASSLQPLLRDEKLFF. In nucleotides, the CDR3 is TGTGCCAGCAGCCTACAGCCCCTCCTCCGTGATGAAAAACTGTTTTTT.